The subject of this entry is one TCR beta chain. This entry belongs to a study of monozygotic twins with inflammatory bowel disease. TCRdb derives one entry per CDR3 protein from the 5' RACE reads, leaving out DNA. The record lists roughly 140,000 distinct CDR3 sequences, of which the ten most abundant hold 2.4%. Sequenced: blood. This TCR derives from a human donor with ulcerative colitis or Crohn's disease, or a healthy co-twin of an affected twin (not recorded which).

Here the CDR3 reads CASSFISGAKRRYEQHF. The rearrangement links TRBV28 to TRBJ2-7; TCRdb returns TRBD1, unconfirmable since there is no DNA. CDR1 and CDR2 from the germline V gene are MDHEN and SYDVKM. The CDR3 is 17 residues long.